The TCR beta chain under discussion was sequenced for a study of blood T cell repertoires in COVID-19. Study as a whole: There were acute and convalescent COVID-19 samples, and they came from the United States, Italy and Spain. PBMCs, B-cell-depleted T cells, or T cells were the source of the cDNA or gDNA that made up the material.

The Seattle patients, enrolled during active infection, were followed longitudinally. The CDR3 is 15 amino acids. V trimming: 6 bases; J trimming: 8 bases; junction bases outside the gene matches: 12. Germline V CDR1 and CDR2: MNHEY, SVGAGI. Authors' data handling: Reference gene primers were amplified, and this amplification served to estimate nucleated cell counts. Sequenced by immunoSEQ multiplex PCR; TCRdb stores in-frame clones only, minus some. The D gene and trimming were derived from the DNA, and the V and J assignments and clone size from that table. The table records about 370,000 clones, 70% to 90% of them present only once.

V and J are TRBV6-5 and TRBJ2-1; TRBD2 agrees at 8 bases. The sequence was collected from a woman aged 25 to 39 with COVID-19, enrolled during active disease. The material sequenced was peripheral blood. The CDR3 DNA is TGTGCCAGCAGGCTACGGGGGGGAAGTTGGTATGAGCAGTTCTTC. Protein sequence: CASRLRGGSWYEQFF.